A single sample is the source of the 21 T cell receptor beta chains below, sequenced in a study of blood T cell repertoires in COVID-19. This table comes from immunoSEQ multiplex PCR, and its TCRdb copy is limited to in-frame clones, with some not included. The sample includes roughly 100,000 clones, approximately 78% of them seen just once. The sequenced material came from peripheral blood. The receptors derive from a woman older than 75 with acute or convalescent COVID-19.

The genes are TRBV5-1 and TRBJ1-4; D is unresolved. Germline V gene lookup returns CDR1 SGHRS and CDR2 YFSETQ. V was clipped by 3 bases and J by 3 bases, with 9 bases between them. CDR3 length equals 14 residues. CDR3 bases: TGCGCCAGCAGCTACGGGTCCTCTAATGAAAAACTGTTTTTT. It yields the protein CASSYGSSNEKLFF.

V is TRBV5-6 and J is TRBJ2-3; 9 nucleotides match TRBD2. In germline, CDR1 is SGHDT, CDR2 YYEEEE. Trimming at V came to 0 bases and at J to 0 bases, leaving 2 bases not matched to a gene. The CDR3 is made up of 16 amino acids. The CDR3: CASSLVLAGSTDTQYF. The CDR3 DNA reads as TGTGCCAGCAGCTTGGTGCTAGCGGGAAGCACAGATACGCAGTATTTT.

This chain joins TRBV20-1 and TRBJ1-1; D is possibly TRBD1 (6 bases). The CDR3 sequence is 11 residues long. The V gene's germline CDR1 is DFQATT and CDR2 SNEGSKA (reference sequence). In nucleotides, the CDR3 is TGCAGCTACAGGGCGGGCACTGAAGCTTTCTTT. The encoded protein is CSYRAGTEAFF.

The chain couples TRBV3-1 (or the pseudogene TRBV3-2) to TRBJ2-7, with 15 bases lining up with TRBD2. The junction had 1 base not matched to a gene; V was cut back by 1 base and J by 6 bases. The CDR3 sequence is 15 residues long. CDR1 and CDR2 from the germline V gene are LGHDT and YNNKEL (reference sequence). Written as DNA, the CDR3 is TGTGCCAGCAGCCAAGCGGGACTAGCGGGAGGCGAGCAGTACTTC. Translation gives CASSQAGLAGGEQYF.

The rearrangement uses TRBV6-6 and TRBJ1-2; 10 nucleotides agree with TRBD1. V lost 8 bases and J lost 4; bases outside the gene matches: 1. CDR1 and CDR2 from the germline V gene are MNHNY and SVGAGI (reference sequence). There are 12 residues in the CDR3. CDR3 sequence: CASRDRGYGYTF. In DNA, the CDR3 is TGTGCCAGCCGGGACAGGGGCTATGGCTACACCTTC.

This chain connects TRBV5-4 to TRBJ2-7, with a possible D match to TRBD2 (6 bases). The ends were cut back, 4 bases at V and 2 bases at J, with 19 bases in the middle. The V gene's germline CDR1 is SGHNT and CDR2 YYREEE (reference sequence). The length of the CDR3 is 16 residues. CDR3 bases: TGTGCCAGCAGCGGGGGATACCTAGCGCCTACCTACGAGCAGTACTTC. Encoded protein: CASSGGYLAPTYEQYF. Looking up the rest from reference TRBV5-4 and TRBJ2-7 gives the full variable domain: ETGVTQSPTHLIKTRGQQVTLRCSSQSGHNTVSWYQQALGQGPQFIFQYYREEENGRGNFPPRFSGLQFPNYSSELNVNALELDDSALYLCASSGGYLAPTYEQYFGPGTRLTVT.

This clone has more than one count but fewer than ten. This chain links TRBV6-1 with TRBJ1-6, with 8 bases matching TRBD1. The germline CDR1 and CDR2 sequences are MNHNS and SASEGT. Unmatched junction bases numbered 2, after V lost 1 base and J lost 6 bases. The CDR3 runs 15 residues. The CDR3 DNA reads as TGTGCCAGCAGTGAAGACAGGGGGACTAATTCACCCCTCCACTTT. It specifies CASSEDRGTNSPLHF.

The chain employs TRBV5-1 and TRBJ1-2, with TRBD1 as a possible D gene (5 bases). V was pared by 0 bases and J by 7 bases, with 13 bases between. This CDR3 region has 14 residues. The germline CDR1 and CDR2 sequences are SGHRS and YFSETQ. As DNA, the CDR3 is TGCGCCAGCAGCTTGGCCGAGACAGTCGCTGGCTACACCTTC. The encoded protein is CASSLAETVAGYTF.

The CDR3 DNA is TGCAGCGTTGAAAGGACAGGGATCTATGGCTACACCTTC. Its protein product is CSVERTGIYGYTF. The chain couples TRBV29-1 to TRBJ1-2; 8 bases fit TRBD1. Germline V gene sequence: CDR1 SQVTM, CDR2 ANQGSEA. V was clipped by 2 bases and J by 4 bases; unmatched bases: 3. The CDR3 is made up of 13 amino acids.

The chain combines TRBV7-2 with TRBJ2-1, with a possible D match to TRBD2 (6 bases). In germline, CDR1 is SGHTA, CDR2 FQGNSA. This CDR3 spans 16 amino acids. Trimming took 5 bases from V and 0 from J, leaving 14 bases between them. The CDR3 sequence is CASSLDYSGSYNEQFF. DNA for the CDR3: TGTGCCAGCAGCCTGGACTATTCCGGCTCCTACAATGAGCAGTTCTTC.

This sequence joins TRBV24-1 and TRBJ2-7; 7 bases are a match to TRBD1. Trimming removed 5 bases from V and 3 bases from J; junction bases left unmatched: 3. The germline CDR1 and CDR2 sequences are KGHDR and SFDVKD. The CDR3 runs to 13 residues. CDR3 in DNA: TGTGCCACCAGTGCCCGACAGGGCTACGAGCAGTACTTC. As protein: CATSARQGYEQYF.

This chain links TRBV6-2 or TRBV6-3 with TRBJ2-1, with 11 bases lining up with TRBD2. The CDR3 is 16 residues long. Losses at the gene ends were 1 base for V and 9 bases for J; bases not matched to a gene: 8. Germline assignment: CDR1 MNHEY and CDR2 SVGEGT. The CDR3 nucleotides are TGTGCCAGCAGTTACTACGGGACTAGCGGTTTCCGTGAGCAGTTCTTC. Translated, it gives CASSYYGTSGFREQFF.

This chain uses TRBV24-1 with TRBJ2-2; D may be TRBD1 (5 bases). The CDR3 runs to 13 residues. Germline CDR1 and CDR2: KGHDR and SFDVKD. Trimming cost V 4 bases and J 7 bases, with 9 bases left between them. The CDR3 DNA reads as TGTGCCACCAGTGACGCAGGGATCGGGGAGCTGTTTTTT. This sequence encodes CATSDAGIGELFF.

This clone was counted between two and nine times. This sequence joins TRBV7-2 and TRBJ2-3; the match to TRBD2 covers 8 bases. Losses at the gene ends were 2 bases for V and 0 bases for J; bases not matched to a gene: 7. CDR3 length equals 17 residues. Germline assignment: CDR1 SGHTA and CDR2 FQGNSA. CDR3 region: CASSLWSSGSSTDTQYF. The CDR3 DNA follows: TGTGCCAGCAGCTTATGGTCTAGCGGGTCTAGCACAGATACGCAGTATTTT.

J is TRBJ1-1 and V is TRBV12-3 or TRBV12-4, with TRBD1 matching 7 bases. The CDR3 length is 13 residues. V was clipped by 2 bases and J by 8 bases; unmatched bases: 5. DNA for the CDR3: TGTGCCAGCAGTTTAAACAGGGGCACGGAAGCTTTCTTT. Encoded protein: CASSLNRGTEAFF.

The chain uses TRBV5-1 and TRBJ1-1, with TRBD1 identical over 8 bases. V dropped 4 bases and J dropped 1; count of bases not matched to a gene: 6. CDR1 is SGHRS, CDR2 YFSETQ, per germline. The CDR3 length is 15 residues. The CDR3 bases are TGCGCCAGCAGCCCGCCCGGGACAGGGAACACTGAAGCTTTCTTT. As protein: CASSPPGTGNTEAFF.

V gene TRBV5-1 combines with J gene TRBJ2-7; 12 nucleotides align to TRBD2. From germline, CDR1 is SGHRS and CDR2 YFSETQ. The CDR3 contains 16 residues. With 2 bases clipped from V and 2 bases from J, the junction kept 5 bases outside the gene matches. The CDR3 sequence is CASSFGLAGSTYEQYV. CDR3 DNA: TGCGCCAGCAGCTTCGGACTAGCGGGGTCGACCTACGAGCAGTACGTC.

There are a few counts of this clone. This rearrangement joins TRBV7-9 to TRBJ2-1, with D perhaps TRBD2 (6 bases). The germline CDR1 and CDR2 sequences are SEHNR and FQNEAQ (reference sequence). Trimming took off 1 base at V and 8 bases at J, with 15 bases between the two ends. This CDR3 is built from 15 residues. CDR3 sequence (DNA): TGTGCCAGCAGCTTAGTACTAGCACCTGTGGATGAGCAGTTCTTC. It specifies CASSLVLAPVDEQFF.

The CDR3 nucleotides are TGTGCCAGCAGCCCACCCGCAGGGGCTCACGAGCAGTACGTC. This gives the protein CASSPPAGAHEQYV. V is TRBV11-2 and J is TRBJ2-7, with D perhaps TRBD1 (6 bases). Trimming left V 5 bases short and J 5 bases short, with 16 bases between. The CDR3 length is 14 residues. The V gene's germline CDR1 is SGHAT and CDR2 FQNNGV.

The rearrangement links TRBV21-1 to TRBJ2-7; the D call TRBD2 from the table was never checked on the DNA. TRBV21-1 is an annotated pseudogene. This CDR3 has 14 residues. The CDR3 coding sequence is TGTGCCAGCAGCAATGGAGTCTCAGACTACGAGCAGTACTTC. Its translation: CASSNGVSDYEQYF.

The chain employs TRBV11-3 and TRBJ2-5, with 8 bases fitting TRBD2. Looked up from germline, CDR1 is SGHNT and CDR2 is YENEEA. J gave up 1 base and V 6 bases, and 16 bases lay outside the gene matches. CDR3 size: 18 residues. CDR3 sequence (DNA): TGTGCCAGCAGACCCCGGGAGGGCCTCGCCAGGTGCCAAGAGACCCAGTACTTC. Its translation: CASRPREGLARCQETQYF.